This T cell receptor (beta chain) was observed in a study of Graves' ophthalmopathy and Graves' hyperthyroidism. Study details: There was a collection of peripheral blood at initial diagnosis, before any treatment.

This clonotype was picked up many times. For repertoire sequencing, the TCR beta CDR3 regions were amplified from RNA transcripts. HTBI primers were employed in first-round RT-PCR, then a second-round multiplex PCR followed. TCRdb independently ran MiXCR on the multiplex PCR reads; one entry per CDR3 protein. Found here are roughly 400,000 distinct CDR3 sequences, roughly 17% of them singletons; the top ten hold 2% to 2.5%. From germline, CDR1 is MDHEN and CDR2 SYDVKM. The CDR3 contains 16 residues. With 4 bases clipped from V and 0 bases from J, the junction kept 9 bases outside the gene matches. Where ophthalmopathy was absent within 18 months of follow-up, hyperthyroidism was stable.

The J gene is TRBJ2-7, the V gene TRBV28; 7 bases are shared with TRBD1. This receptor was taken from an adult woman with stable Graves' hyperthyroidism. Source material: peripheral blood. The DNA for the CDR3 is TGTGCCAGCAGTTCGAACAACAGGGGTCTCTCCTACGAGCAGTACTTC. Amino acid sequence: CASSSNNRGLSYEQYF.